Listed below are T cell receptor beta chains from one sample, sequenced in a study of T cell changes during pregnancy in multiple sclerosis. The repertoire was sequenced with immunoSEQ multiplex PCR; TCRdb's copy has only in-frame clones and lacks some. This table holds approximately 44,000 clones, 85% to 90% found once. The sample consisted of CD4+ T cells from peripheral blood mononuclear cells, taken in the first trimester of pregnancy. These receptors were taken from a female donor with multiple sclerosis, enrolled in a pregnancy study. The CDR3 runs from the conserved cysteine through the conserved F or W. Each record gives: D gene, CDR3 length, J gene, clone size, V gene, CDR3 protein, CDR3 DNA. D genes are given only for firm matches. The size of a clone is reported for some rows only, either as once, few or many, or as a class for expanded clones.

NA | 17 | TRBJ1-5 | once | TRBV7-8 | CASSLREAGVGTVPQHF | TGTGCCAGCAGCTTAAGGGAAGCAGGGGTCGGAACGGTTCCCCAGCATTTT
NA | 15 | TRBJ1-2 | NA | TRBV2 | CASRTSPLVGPGYTF | TGTGCCAGCAGGACTTCCCCCCTTGTCGGTCCTGGCTACACCTTC
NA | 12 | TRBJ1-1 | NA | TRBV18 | CASSLLRQEAFF | TGTGCCAGCTCACTATTGAGACAGGAAGCTTTCTTT
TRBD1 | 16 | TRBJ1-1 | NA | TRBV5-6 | CASSLGQGVMNTEAFF | TGTGCCAGCAGCTTGGGGCAGGGGGTAATGAACACTGAAGCTTTCTTT
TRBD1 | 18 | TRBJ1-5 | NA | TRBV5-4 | CASSSGQGVSGKDQPQHF | TGTGCCAGCTCCTCGGGACAGGGGGTATCGGGGAAGGATCAGCCCCAGCATTTT
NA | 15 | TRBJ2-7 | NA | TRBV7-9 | CASSLSQLAGYEQYF | TGTGCCAGCAGCTTATCACAGCTAGCTGGCTACGAGCAGTACTTC
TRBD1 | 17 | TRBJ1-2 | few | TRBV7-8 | CASSLGAGGASGYGYTF | TGTGCCAGCAGCTTAGGCGCAGGGGGCGCTTCGGGCTATGGCTACACCTTC
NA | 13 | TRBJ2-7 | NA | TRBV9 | CASSAVAGVQQYF | TGTGCCAGCAGCGCCGTGGCCGGGGTGCAGCAGTACTTC
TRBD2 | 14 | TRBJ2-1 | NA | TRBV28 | CASSIAGAYNEQFF | TGTGCCAGTTCAATAGCGGGAGCCTACAATGAGCAGTTCTTC
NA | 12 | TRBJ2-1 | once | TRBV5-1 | CASSLEGDKQFF | TGCGCCAGCAGCTTGGAGGGGGACAAGCAGTTCTTC
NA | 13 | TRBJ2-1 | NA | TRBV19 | CASKPQGLDEQFF | TGTGCCAGTAAACCCCAGGGGCTCGATGAGCAGTTCTTC
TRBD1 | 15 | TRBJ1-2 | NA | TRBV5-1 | CASSGRQGAMDGYTF | TGCGCCAGCAGCGGAAGACAGGGGGCGATGGATGGCTACACCTTC
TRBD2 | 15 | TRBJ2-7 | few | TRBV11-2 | CASSRAGGRYYEQYF | TGTGCCAGCAGCCGAGCGGGAGGGCGGTACTACGAGCAGTACTTC
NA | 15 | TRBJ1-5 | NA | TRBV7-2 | CASSPDRNSNQPQHF | TGTGCCAGCAGCCCAGACAGAAATAGCAATCAGCCCCAGCATTTT
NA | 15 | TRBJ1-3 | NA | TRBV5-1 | CASSPGGASGNTIYF | TGCGCCAGCAGCCCGGGGGGGGCCTCTGGAAACACCATATATTTT
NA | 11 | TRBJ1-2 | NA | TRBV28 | CASSPAYGYTF | TGTGCCAGCAGTCCAGCGTATGGCTACACCTTC
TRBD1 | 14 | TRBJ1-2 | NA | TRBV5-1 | CASSYWDRNYGYTF | TGCGCCAGCAGCTACTGGGACAGAAACTATGGCTACACCTTC